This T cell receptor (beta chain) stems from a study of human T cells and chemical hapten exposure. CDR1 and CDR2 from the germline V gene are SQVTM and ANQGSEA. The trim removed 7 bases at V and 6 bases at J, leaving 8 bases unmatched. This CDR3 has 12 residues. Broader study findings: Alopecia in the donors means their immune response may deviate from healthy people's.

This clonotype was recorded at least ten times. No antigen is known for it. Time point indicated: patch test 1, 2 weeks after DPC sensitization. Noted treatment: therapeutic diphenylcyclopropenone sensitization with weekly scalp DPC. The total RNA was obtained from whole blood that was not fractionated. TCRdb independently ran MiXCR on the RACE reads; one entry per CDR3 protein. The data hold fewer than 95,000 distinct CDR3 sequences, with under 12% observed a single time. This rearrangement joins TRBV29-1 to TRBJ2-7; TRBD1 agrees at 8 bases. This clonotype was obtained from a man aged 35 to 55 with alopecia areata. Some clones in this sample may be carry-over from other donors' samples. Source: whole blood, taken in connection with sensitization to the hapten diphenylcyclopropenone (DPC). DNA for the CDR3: TGCAGCGCCGGGACAGGAGTTGCCGAGCAGTACTTC. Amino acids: CSAGTGVAEQYF.